The clone carrying this T cell receptor beta chain was found a few times. TCRdb ran MiXCR on the PCR reads and lists one entry per CDR3 protein. The sample includes some 580,000 distinct CDR3 sequences, about 25% of them seen just once. This entry is derived from a study of molecular identifiers for immune sequencing clone quantification. Germline CDR1 is SNHLY and CDR2 is FYNNEI. CDR3 size: 16 residues. Trimming at V came to 6 bases and at J to 3 bases, leaving 11 bases not matched to a gene. This receptor was taken from a human donor in good health. Some libraries in this study had Jurkat cell RNA spiked in. V gene TRBV2 combines with J gene TRBJ1-1; 9 nucleotides align to TRBD1. The sequencing sample was made of naive CD8+ T cells from blood, with Jurkat cell RNA spiked in. Subset of the sample: FACS-sorted CD8+CD4-CCR7+CD45RA+ naive T cells. In DNA, the CDR3 is TGTGCCAGCAGGGGGGACAGGGAAATAAAGGACACTGAAGCTTTCTTT. It specifies CASRGDREIKDTEAFF.